This T cell receptor (beta chain) emerged from a study of cytomegalovirus exposure and HLA in healthy donors. Looking at the study overall: Assignment to the Caucasian-associated ancestry cluster applied to approximately 80% of the approximately 380 genotyped donors. Study results and caveats: The study listed roughly 160 cytomegalovirus-associated TCR beta chains. The authors later found HLA-associated TCR beta chains more clonally expanded than equally common others. With later analysis, a missense DCLRE1C variant became linked to TCR beta V- and J-gene trimming.

This clone is a singleton in its sample. Its specificity is not known. The V gene's germline CDR1 is MDHEN and CDR2 SYDVKM. The CDR3 runs to 12 residues. Trimming took off 6 bases at V and 7 bases at J, with 9 bases between the two ends. The PCR contained 60 Vbeta and 13 Jbeta primers. Profiling relied on immunoSEQ multiplex PCR, and the TCRdb table lists in-frame clones only, not all of them. The sample includes 70,000 to 95,000 clones, approximately 76% seen only once; the top ten take roughly a tenth. Sequences were obtained from PBMCs. This sequence joins TRBV28 and TRBJ1-4, with no clear D. This clonotype was obtained from a man younger than 40 in good health and CMV-seropositive. The CDR3 sequence is CASRYAGEKLFF. For the CDR3, the DNA is TGTGCCAGCAGATATGCCGGTGAAAAACTGTTTTTT.